This TCR beta chain was observed in a study of OX40 agonist ivuxolimab in advanced cancers. Findings and limits, study-wide: Relative to CD4+ cells, CD8+ T cells on average had more expanded clones.

Measured with immunoSEQ multiplex PCR; TCRdb has only the in-frame clones, and not every one. The repertoire holds tens of thousands of clones, with 89% as singletons. Blood sampling was done at baseline, cycle 4 day 1, and cycle 7 day 1. With respect to this clone: Its antigen remains unknown. The junction shows a germline mismatch at one end, possibly a read error.

The sample in question was CD4+ or CD8+ T cells sorted from blood, obtained in a trial of the OX40 agonist ivuxolimab. The sequence was collected from an adult with an advanced solid tumor such as melanoma, head and neck, liver or kidney cancer.

CDR3 sequence reads: CASSLARQETQYF. As DNA, the CDR3 is TGTGCTAGCAGCTTAGCGCGGCAAGAGACCCAGTACTTC. The chain joins TRBV7-7 to TRBJ2-5, with D possibly TRBD2 on 5 matching bases. Germline V CDR1 and CDR2: SSHAT, FNYEAQ (reference sequence). The CDR3 consists of 13 residues.